These 9 T cell receptor beta chains share one sample of origin, sequenced in a study of persistence of HIV-infected CD4 T cells. Anti-CD3/anti-CD28 beads served as a nonspecific positive control stimulus. Sorting selected CD4+ T cells upregulating both CD40 ligand and CD69. Their recognized antigens are unknown. The immunoSEQ assay was version 4, run in survey mode. Sequencing was performed with immunoSEQ multiplex PCR; in TCRdb, only in-frame clones are kept and a portion is missing. The repertoire has 35,000 to 40,000 clones, 87% of them found once; the top ten carry 1.3%. Sample: CD4+ T cells sorted from PBMCs after approximately 20-hour stimulation, taken from a patient who received antiretroviral therapy. Source of these receptors: an adult man with HIV who was CMV-seropositive.

This rearrangement joins TRBV21-1 to TRBJ1-2. TRBV21-1 is a pseudogene. The CDR3 loop spans 16 amino acids. The DNA for the CDR3 is TGTGCCAGCACCCCACCCGACATCGGGACTAACTATGGCTACACCTTC. Translation gives CASTPPDIGTNYGYTF.

The chain joins TRBV6-5 to TRBJ2-7, with TRBD2 matching over 9 bases. V was pared by 7 bases and J by 0 bases, with 4 bases of the junction left unmatched. CDR3 length: 14 residues. In germline, CDR1 is MNHEY, CDR2 SVGAGI. For the CDR3, the DNA is TGTGCCAGCACTTCGACTAGCGGCTCCTACGAGCAGTACTTC. Translation: CASTSTSGSYEQYF.

This chain's CDR3 is CASSVRTSGSSYNEQFF. The DNA of the CDR3 is TGTGCCAGCAGCGTCCGGACTAGCGGGAGTTCCTACAATGAGCAGTTCTTC. The rearrangement uses TRBV7-3 and TRBJ2-1; 13 bases agree with TRBD2. The CDR3 totals 17 residues. CDR1 is SGHTA and CDR2 is FQGTGA in the germline V gene. V was pared by 5 bases and J by 1 base, with 5 bases of the junction left unmatched.

The chain combines TRBV27 with TRBJ2-1; possibly TRBD2 for D (6 bases). Germline V gene sequence: CDR1 MNHEY, CDR2 SMNVEV (reference sequence). The CDR3 runs to 13 residues. V was trimmed by 0 bases and J by 9 bases, leaving 9 bases between them. CDR3 coding DNA: TGTGCCAGCAGTTTATCCGGGAGAGGTGAGCAGTTCTTC. Encoded protein: CASSLSGRGEQFF.

On this clone itself: One junction end does not reproduce the germline sequence, and a read error may be involved. The gene calls are TRBV11-1 and TRBJ1-1; 8 bases are shared with TRBD1. There are 15 residues in the CDR3. The germline V gene encodes CDR1 SGHAT and CDR2 FQDESV (reference sequence). CDR3 in DNA: TGTGCCGGCAGCTTAGGACAGGGTATGAACACTGAAGCTTTCTTT. It is translated as CAGSLGQGMNTEAFF.

This clone came up a few times. The CDR3 DNA sequence: TGCGCCAGCAGCTTATTGAGGACTAACTACGAGCAGTACTTC. It translates to CASSLLRTNYEQYF. The chain uses TRBV5-1 and TRBJ2-7; perhaps TRBD2 as D (6 bases). The germline CDR1 and CDR2 sequences are SGHRS and YFSETQ. CDR3 length: 14 residues. The V gene lost 2 bases and the J gene lost 3 bases, with 12 bases spanning the gap.

This chain connects TRBV15 to TRBJ2-3; D is perhaps TRBD2 (5 bases). CDR1 LNHNV and CDR2 YYDKDF come from the germline V gene (reference sequence). Trimming cost V 3 bases and J 0 bases, with 7 bases left between them. The CDR3 loop spans 14 amino acids. CDR3 sequence reads: CATSSSGSTDTQYF. CDR3 in DNA: TGTGCCACCAGCAGCAGCGGTAGCACAGATACGCAGTATTTT.

V usage is TRBV2 and J usage is TRBJ1-1; D call uncertain. Germline V CDR1 and CDR2: SNHLY, FYNNEI. The CDR3 is 14 amino acids. V was shortened by 3 bases and J by 1 base, with 9 bases between the two germline ends. The CDR3 DNA follows: TGTGCCAGCAGTGACCACACAACGAACACTGAAGCTTTCTTT. Protein: CASSDHTTNTEAFF. Supplemented by reference TRBV2 and TRBJ1-1, the full variable domain reads EPEVTQTPSHQVTQMGQEVILRCVPISNHLYFYWYRQILGQKVEFLVSFYNNEISEKSEIFDDQFSVERPDGSNFTLKIRSTKLEDSAMYFCASSDHTTNTEAFFGQGTRLTVV.

The chain carries TRBV2 and TRBJ1-5, with 11 bases identical to TRBD1. CDR3 length equals 13 residues. Germline trimming cut 7 bases from V and 7 bases from J; bases unmatched to any gene: 3. The germline gives CDR1 SNHLY, CDR2 FYNNEI. CDR3 nucleotides: TGTGCCAGCACGGGACAGGGGGGACAGCCCCAGCATTTT. It translates to CASTGQGGQPQHF.